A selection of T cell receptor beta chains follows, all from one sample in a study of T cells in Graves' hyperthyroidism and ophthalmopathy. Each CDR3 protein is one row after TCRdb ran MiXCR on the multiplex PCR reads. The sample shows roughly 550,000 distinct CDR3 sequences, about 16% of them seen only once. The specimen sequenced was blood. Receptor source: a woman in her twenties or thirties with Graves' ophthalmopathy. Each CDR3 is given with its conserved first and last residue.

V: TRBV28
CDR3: CASSRRSYEQYF

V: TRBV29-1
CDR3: CSVVRLITHNEQFF

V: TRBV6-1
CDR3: CASRDTDLAKNIQYF

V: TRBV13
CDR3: CASSLGDREDSPLHF

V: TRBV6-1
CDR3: CASSEAHRITDTQYF

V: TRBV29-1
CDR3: CSVTSGTDTQYF

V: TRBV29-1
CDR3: CSVENVETQYF

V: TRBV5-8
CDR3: CASSLDTGADYGYTF

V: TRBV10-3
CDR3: CAISEQGQWTEAFF

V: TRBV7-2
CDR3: CASSRTGDGQAEQYF

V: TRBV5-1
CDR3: CVSSSGGWGETQYF

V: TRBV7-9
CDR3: CASSVWSGEQYF

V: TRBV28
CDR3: CASSPMGQGGEKLFF

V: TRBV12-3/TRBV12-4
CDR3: CASIPFEGLIEQFF

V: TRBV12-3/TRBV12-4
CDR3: CASTPVGGAGNEQFF

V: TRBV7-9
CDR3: CASSTKGQGAAEAFF

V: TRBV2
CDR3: CASSETDIRTSGSSEQFF

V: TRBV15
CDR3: CATSRDHKGGTEAFF

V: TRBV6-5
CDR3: CASSYRQGPTYEQYF

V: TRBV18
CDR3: CASSPSQGDQPQHF

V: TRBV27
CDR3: CASSTKSHRGNYGYTF

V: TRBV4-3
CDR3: CASSQEIGRDTEAFF

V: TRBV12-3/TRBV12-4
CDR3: CASSRGEVPGQGYTF

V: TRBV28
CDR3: CASRASEQFF

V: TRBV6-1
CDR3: CASSYCPRQGLYEQYF

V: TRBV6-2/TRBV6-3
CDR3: CASRRSPRDRGFHEQYF